This T cell receptor (beta chain) was identified in a study of blood T cell repertoires in COVID-19. Whole-study context: The United States, Italy and Spain were the sources of the acute and convalescent COVID-19 samples.

A few counts support this clone. Sequenced by immunoSEQ multiplex PCR; TCRdb stores in-frame clones only, minus some. The repertoire consists of under 200,000 clones, with about 85% occurring once and the leading ten covering 5.6%. CDR1 is SNHLY and CDR2 is FYNNEI in the germline V gene. The V gene lost 6 bases and the J gene lost 2 bases, with 13 bases spanning the gap. The CDR3 has 15 amino acids. The TCR originated in a woman aged 40 to 50 with acute COVID-19. The chain couples TRBV2 to TRBJ1-4, with D possibly TRBD1 on 6 matching bases. Sequencing input: PBMCs or T cells enriched from blood (not recorded which). CDR3 coding DNA: TGTGCCAGCAGGACCTCAGGGGTTACTAATGAAAAACTGTTTTTT. Encoded protein: CASRTSGVTNEKLFF.